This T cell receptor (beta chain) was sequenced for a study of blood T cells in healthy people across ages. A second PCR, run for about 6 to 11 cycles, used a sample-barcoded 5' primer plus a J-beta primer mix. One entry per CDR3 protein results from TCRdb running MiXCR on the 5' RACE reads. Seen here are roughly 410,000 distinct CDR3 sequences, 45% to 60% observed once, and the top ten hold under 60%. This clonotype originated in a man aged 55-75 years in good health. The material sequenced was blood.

The CDR3 sequence is CSAIRPTELDTQYF. The CDR3, as DNA: TGCAGTGCCATAAGACCGACCGAGTTAGATACGCAGTATTTT. V gene TRBV20-1 combines with J gene TRBJ2-3; D not certain. Germline CDR1 reads DFQATT; CDR2 reads SNEGSKA (reference sequence). This CDR3 is built from 14 residues. Deletions cut 6 bases from V and 5 bases from J, with 18 bases between.